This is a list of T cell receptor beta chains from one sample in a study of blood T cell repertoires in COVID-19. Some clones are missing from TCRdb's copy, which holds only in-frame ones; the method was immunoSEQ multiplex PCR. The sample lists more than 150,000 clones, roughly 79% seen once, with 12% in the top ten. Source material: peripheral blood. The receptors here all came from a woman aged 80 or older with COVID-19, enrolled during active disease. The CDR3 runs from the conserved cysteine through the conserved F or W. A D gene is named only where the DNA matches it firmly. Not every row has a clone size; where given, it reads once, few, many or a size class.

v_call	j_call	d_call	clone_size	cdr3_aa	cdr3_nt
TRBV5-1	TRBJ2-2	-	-	CASSLPSNTGELFF	TGCGCCAGCAGCCTACCCTCGAACACCGGGGAGCTGTTTTTT
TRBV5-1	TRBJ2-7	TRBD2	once	CASAWGGGPYEQYF	TGCGCCAGTGCTTGGGGCGGGGGACCCTACGAGCAGTACTTC
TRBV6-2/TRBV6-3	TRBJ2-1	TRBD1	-	CASSYTTGGEQFF	TGTGCCAGCAGTTACACCACAGGGGGAGAGCAGTTCTTC
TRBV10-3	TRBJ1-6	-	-	CAISDGRSSPSPLHF	TGTGCCATCAGTGATGGCAGGTCCTCGCCTTCACCCCTCCACTTT
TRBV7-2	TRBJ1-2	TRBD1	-	CASSWGQDYGYTF	TGTGCCAGCAGCTGGGGACAGGACTATGGCTACACCTTC
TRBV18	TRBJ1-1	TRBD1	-	CASSPLDRSAEAFF	TGTGCCAGCTCACCCCTGGACAGGAGCGCTGAAGCTTTCTTT
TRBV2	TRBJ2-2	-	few	CASSVWQTGELFF	TGTGCCAGCAGTGTCTGGCAGACCGGGGAGCTGTTTTTT
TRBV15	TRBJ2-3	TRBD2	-	CATSKGPTSASTDTQYF	TGTGCCACCAGCAAAGGCCCGACTAGCGCTAGCACAGATACGCAGTATTTT
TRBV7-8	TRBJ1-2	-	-	CASSWTRNYGYTF	TGTGCCAGCAGCTGGACACGTAACTATGGCTACACCTTC
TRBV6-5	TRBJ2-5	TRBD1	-	CASSTNWDRSETQYF	TGTGCCAGCAGTACTAACTGGGACAGGTCGGAGACCCAGTACTTC
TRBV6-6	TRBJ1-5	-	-	CASSWTVRNQPQHF	TGTGCCAGCAGTTGGACAGTTCGCAATCAGCCCCAGCATTTT
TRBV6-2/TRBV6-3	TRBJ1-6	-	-	CASSRVPYSPLHF	TGTGCCAGCAGCCGAGTCCCTTATTCACCCCTCCACTTT
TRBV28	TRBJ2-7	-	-	CASSFGRGAEQYF	TGTGCCAGCAGTTTTGGCAGGGGGGCCGAGCAGTACTTC
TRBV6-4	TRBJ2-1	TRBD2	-	CASTPGLAMNEQFF	TGTGCCAGCACTCCGGGACTAGCAATGAATGAGCAGTTCTTC
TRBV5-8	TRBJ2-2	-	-	CASSLQGTGELFF	TGTGCCAGCAGCTTGCAGGGTACCGGGGAGCTGTTTTTT
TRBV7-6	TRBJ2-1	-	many	CASSLGNNYNEQFF	TGTGCCAGCAGCTTAGGTAACAACTACAATGAGCAGTTCTTC
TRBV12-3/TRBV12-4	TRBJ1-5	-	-	CASTRNNQPQHF	TGTGCCAGCACTAGAAACAATCAGCCCCAGCATTTT
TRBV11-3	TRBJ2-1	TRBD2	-	CASSPIAGVRYNEQFF	TGTGCCAGCAGCCCCATAGCGGGAGTAAGGTACAATGAGCAGTTCTTC
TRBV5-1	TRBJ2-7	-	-	CASSREGPPYEQYF	TGCGCCAGCAGCCGCGAGGGCCCCCCCTACGAGCAGTACTTC
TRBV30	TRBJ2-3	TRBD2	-	CAWSLGTSGGSTDTQYF	TGTGCCTGGAGCCTTGGGACTAGCGGGGGTAGCACAGATACGCAGTATTTT
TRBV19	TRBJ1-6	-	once	CASSMTGAGNSPLHF	TGTGCCAGTAGTATGACAGGCGCGGGTAATTCACCCCTCCACTTT
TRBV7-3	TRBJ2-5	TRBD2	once	CASSLGGGVGETQYF	TGTGCCAGCAGCTTAGGCGGGGGGGTCGGAGAGACCCAGTACTTC
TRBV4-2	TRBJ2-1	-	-	CASSQVNAVSYNEQFF	TGTGCCAGCAGCCAAGTTAACGCGGTCTCCTACAATGAGCAGTTCTTC
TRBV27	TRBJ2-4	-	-	CASSLPRQDLAKNIQYF	TGTGCCAGCAGTTTACCGAGACAGGACCTAGCCAAAAACATTCAGTACTTC
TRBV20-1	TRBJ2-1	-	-	CSASTGHYNEQFF	TGCAGTGCTAGTACGGGACACTACAATGAGCAGTTCTTC
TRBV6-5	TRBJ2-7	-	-	CASRTGQSSYEQYF	TGTGCCAGCAGAACTGGACAGAGCTCCTACGAGCAGTACTTC
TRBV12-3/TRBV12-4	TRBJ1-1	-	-	CASSQIGGRAFF	TGTGCCAGCAGCCAAATCGGAGGGAGGGCTTTCTTT
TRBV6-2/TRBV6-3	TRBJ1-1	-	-	CASSKLGGQRNTEAFF	TGTGCCAGCAGTAAATTAGGAGGACAGAGGAACACTGAAGCTTTCTTT
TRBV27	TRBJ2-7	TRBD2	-	CASSLRRLAGGSYEQYF	TGTGCCAGCAGTTTACGTAGACTAGCGGGGGGTTCCTACGAGCAGTACTTC
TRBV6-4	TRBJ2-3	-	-	CASSDWRNPPTDTQYF	TGTGCCAGCAGTGACTGGCGGAATCCCCCCACAGATACGCAGTATTTT
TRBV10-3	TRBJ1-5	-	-	CAIRERGNQPQHF	TGTGCCATCAGAGAGAGAGGAAATCAGCCCCAGCATTTT
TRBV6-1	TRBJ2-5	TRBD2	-	CASSESVGGETQYF	TGTGCCAGCAGTGAATCGGTGGGAGGGGAGACCCAGTACTTC
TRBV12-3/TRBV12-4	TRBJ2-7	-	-	CASSLVQGYEQYF	TGTGCCAGCAGTTTAGTTCAGGGATACGAGCAGTACTTC
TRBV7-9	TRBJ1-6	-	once	CASSLGGAGGSYNSPLHF	TGTGCCAGCAGCTTAGGTGGGGCCGGGGGCTCCTATAATTCACCCCTCCACTTT
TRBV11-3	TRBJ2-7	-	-	CASSLSGLEQYF	TGTGCCAGCAGCTTATCTGGGCTCGAGCAGTACTTC
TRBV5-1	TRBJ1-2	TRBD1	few	CASSWGFGQGVDGYTF	TGCGCCAGCAGCTGGGGATTCGGACAGGGGGTGGATGGCTACACCTTC
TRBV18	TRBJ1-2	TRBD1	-	CASSPLGQGNYGYTF	TGTGCCAGCTCACCACTGGGACAGGGAAACTATGGCTACACCTTC
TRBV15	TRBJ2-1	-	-	CATSRAASFANEQFF	TGTGCCACCAGCAGAGCGGCTAGCTTTGCGAATGAGCAGTTCTTC
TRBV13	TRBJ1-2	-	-	CASSENSGGYTF	TGTGCCAGCAGCGAGAACTCAGGGGGCTACACCTTC
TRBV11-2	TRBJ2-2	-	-	CASSPGGRRGTGELFF	TGTGCCAGCAGCCCCGGAGGGCGAAGGGGCACCGGGGAGCTGTTTTTT
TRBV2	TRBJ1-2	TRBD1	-	CAARTGWAEGYTF	TGTGCCGCGCGGACAGGCTGGGCGGAGGGCTACACCTTC
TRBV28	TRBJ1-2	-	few	CASSGTQGSYRGYTF	TGTGCCAGCAGTGGAACTCAGGGATCTTACAGGGGCTACACCTTC
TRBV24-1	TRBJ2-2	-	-	CATSDLGEDSTGELFF	TGTGCCACCAGTGATTTGGGGGAGGACTCCACCGGGGAGCTGTTTTTT
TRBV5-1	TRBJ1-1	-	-	CASSRLTGNTEAFF	TGCGCCAGCAGCCGATTAACAGGGAACACTGAAGCTTTCTTT
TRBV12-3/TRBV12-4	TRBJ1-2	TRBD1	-	CASRRQGDYGYTF	TGTGCCAGCAGGAGACAGGGGGACTATGGCTACACCTTC
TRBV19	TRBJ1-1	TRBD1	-	CASSIAGGRTEAFF	TGTGCCAGTAGTATTGCAGGGGGCCGCACTGAAGCTTTCTTT
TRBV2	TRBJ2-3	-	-	CASSPRERVRDTQYF	TGTGCCAGCAGTCCTCGGGAGCGGGTTAGAGATACGCAGTATTTT
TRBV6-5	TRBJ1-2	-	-	CASRTGYGYTF	TGTGCCAGCAGGACAGGTTATGGCTACACCTTC
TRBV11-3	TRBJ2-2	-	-	CASSGGLGGPASTGELFF	TGTGCCAGCAGCGGAGGGTTGGGCGGCCCAGCGAGCACCGGGGAGCTGTTTTTT
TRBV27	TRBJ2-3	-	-	CASSLRHGGTDTQYF	TGTGCCAGCAGTTTAAGACACGGGGGCACAGATACGCAGTATTTT
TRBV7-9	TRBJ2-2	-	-	CASSLLGGELFF	TGTGCCAGCAGCTTACTCGGCGGGGAGCTGTTTTTT